This T cell receptor beta chain emerged from a study of metastatic and nonmetastatic thyroid tumors. Study-level background: Peripheral blood and tumor or nodule samples from malignant and benign thyroid patients were compared.

General study points: The study reportedly found significantly higher TCR beta diversity in malignant thyroid tumors than benign nodules, in blood and tumor.

Concerning this clone itself: Its antigen remains unidentified.

Per the original methods: The distant-metastasis classifier for papillary thyroid cancer was built from CDR3 differences across clinicopathological groups. TCRdb re-called the PCR reads with MiXCR. The V and J calls come from TCRdb's annotation, not from the publication. This table holds around 5,000 clones, 28% found once. Before thyroid surgery, none of the patients had received any treatment. What was sequenced was adjacent normal tissue. The TCR comes from a female donor with papillary thyroid cancer or a benign thyroid nodule (not recorded which). Some clones in this sample may be carry-over from other donors' samples.

CDR3 nucleotides: TGCAGTGCTAGGACTAGCGGGACTCCGGAGCAGTACTTC. This gives the protein CSARTSGTPEQYF. The genes are TRBV20-1 and TRBJ2-7; 11 bases align to TRBD2. The CDR3 covers 13 residues. V lost 3 bases to trimming and J lost 7 bases; unmatched junction nucleotides: 5. Germline assignment: CDR1 DFQATT and CDR2 SNEGSKA (reference sequence).